This T cell receptor (beta chain) was documented in a study of Graves' ophthalmopathy and Graves' hyperthyroidism. Study-level points and caveats: The authors also found most expanded thyroid clonotypes above 0.001 frequency in blood. The 13-signature model separated ophthalmopathy from stable hyperthyroidism at 85% to 90% sensitivity and around 81% specificity.

CDR3 regions of TCR beta were amplified from RNA transcripts. HTBI primers primed a first-round RT-PCR, and a second-round multiplex PCR followed. In TCRdb, the multiplex PCR reads were re-called with MiXCR into one record per CDR3 protein. The table records more than 550,000 distinct CDR3 sequences, roughly 41% of them present only once. Ophthalmopathy donors showed moderate-to-severe activity, CAS ≥3, NOSPECS ≥4 and a duration under 3 months. Clinical symptoms and serum thyroxine were used for diagnosis; TRAb, thyroid ultrasound and orbital computed tomography were also relied on. Notes on this clonotype: Its antigen remains unknown.

Germline CDR1 reads MNHNY; CDR2 reads SVGAGI (reference sequence). The CDR3 consists of 14 residues. The V gene lost 8 bases and the J gene lost 0 bases, with 14 bases spanning the gap. The receptor was derived from an adult man with Graves' ophthalmopathy. The sequencing sample was made of peripheral blood. The J gene is TRBJ2-7, the V gene TRBV6-6; TRBD2 is a possible D gene (6 bases). The CDR3 sequence: CASAIGGNSYEQYF. CDR3 coding DNA: TGTGCCAGCGCAATAGGAGGGAACTCCTACGAGCAGTACTTC.